One TCR beta chain is described in this entry. Its specificity is not known. People who had autoimmune disease history or systemic immunosuppression were excluded. This specimen comes from a study of OX40 agonist ivuxolimab in advanced cancers. Looking at the study overall: Partial responses occurred in three patients (one hepatocellular carcinoma, two cutaneous melanoma).

J lost 2 bases, V lost 5 bases, and 6 bases had no gene match. Germline V lookup: CDR1 SGHAT, CDR2 FQDESV (reference sequence). This CDR3 has 16 amino acids. Measured with immunoSEQ multiplex PCR; TCRdb has only the in-frame clones, and not every one. This sample has under 150,000 clones, with approximately 90% found just once. Study-level results: Average numbers of expanded clones were greater in CD8+ T cells than in CD4+.

The clonotype comes from an adult with an advanced solid tumor such as melanoma, head and neck, liver or kidney cancer. The chain joins TRBV11-1 to TRBJ1-2; 12 bases fit TRBD1. The starting material was CD4+ or CD8+ T cells sorted from blood, obtained in a trial of the OX40 agonist ivuxolimab. The chain's CDR3 is CASSLGQGAQNYGYTF. CDR3 nucleotides: TGTGCCAGCAGCCTGGGACAGGGGGCCCAAAACTATGGCTACACCTTC.